The sequence of this T cell receptor (beta chain) was determined in a study of T cell responses to AZD1222 COVID-19 vaccine. TCRdb keeps only in-frame clones here, not all; method: immunoSEQ multiplex PCR. The sample holds 85,000 or so clones; about 86% are singletons and the top ten take more than 5%. Germline loops: CDR1 LNHDA, CDR2 SQIVND (reference sequence). CDR3 length: 13 residues. V dropped 4 bases and J dropped 4 bases, with 5 bases sitting between them. The chain recombines TRBV19 with TRBJ1-6; no clear D gene. The receptor comes from an adult who received the AZD1222 COVID-19 vaccine. This material consisted of peripheral blood, taken 28 days after the second AZD1222 dose. CDR3 residues: CASSNSYNSPLHF. The CDR3 nucleotides read TGTGCCAGTAGTAACAGTTATAATTCACCCCTCCACTTT.